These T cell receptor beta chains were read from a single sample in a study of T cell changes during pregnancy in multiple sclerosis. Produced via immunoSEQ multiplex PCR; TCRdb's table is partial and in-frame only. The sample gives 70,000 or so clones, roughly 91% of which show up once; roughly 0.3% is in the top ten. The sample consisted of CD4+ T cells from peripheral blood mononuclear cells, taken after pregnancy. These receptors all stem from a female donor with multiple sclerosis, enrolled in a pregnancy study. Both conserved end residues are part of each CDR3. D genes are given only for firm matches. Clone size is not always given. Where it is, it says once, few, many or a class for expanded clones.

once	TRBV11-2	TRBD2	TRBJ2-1	TGTGCCAGCAGGTCCGGGACTAGCGCTAGTTTCTCCTACAATGAGCAGTTCTTC	CASRSGTSASFSYNEQFF
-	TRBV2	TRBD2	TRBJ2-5	TGTGCCAGCAGGGCTAGCGGGGGCCAAGAGACCCAGTACTTC	CASRASGGQETQYF
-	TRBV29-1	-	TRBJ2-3	TGCAGCGTTGAGGGGGGAGATACGCAGTATTTT	CSVEGGDTQYF
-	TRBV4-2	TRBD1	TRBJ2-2	TGTGCCAGCAGCCAAGATGGAGGGACAGGGGGCCCCGGGGAGCTGTTTTTT	CASSQDGGTGGPGELFF
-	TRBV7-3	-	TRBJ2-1	TGTGCCAGCAGCTTAAGGGGCGACGGTGAGCAGTTCTTC	CASSLRGDGEQFF
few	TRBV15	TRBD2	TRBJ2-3	TGTGCCACCAGCAGAGTAGCGGGGGGATTTAGCACAGATACGCAGTATTTT	CATSRVAGGFSTDTQYF
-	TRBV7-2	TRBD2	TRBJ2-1	TGTGCCAGCACCCTAGCGGGAGGGTACAATGAGCAGTTCTTC	CASTLAGGYNEQFF
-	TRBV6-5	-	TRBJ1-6	TGTGCCAGCAGCCACACCAGGGGAGGGAATTCACCCCTCCACTTT	CASSHTRGGNSPLHF
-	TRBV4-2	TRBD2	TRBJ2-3	TGTGCCAGCAGCCAATCCCCAACTAGCGTACTCACAGATACGCAGTATTTT	CASSQSPTSVLTDTQYF
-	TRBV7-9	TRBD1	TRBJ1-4	TGTGCCAGCAGCATGGGACAGGGAAATGAAAAACTGTTTTTT	CASSMGQGNEKLFF
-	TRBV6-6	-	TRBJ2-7	TGTGCCAGCAGTCCCGGGATTTACTACGAGCAGTACTTC	CASSPGIYYEQYF
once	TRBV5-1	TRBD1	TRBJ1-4	TGCGCCAGCAGCCCGGACAGGGGTAATGAAAAACTGTTTTTT	CASSPDRGNEKLFF
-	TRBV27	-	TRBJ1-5	TGTGCCAGCAGTCCACAACAGGGTGTAGGGCAGCCCCAGCATTTT	CASSPQQGVGQPQHF
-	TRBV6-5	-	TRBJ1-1	TGTGCCAGCAGTTACAGCGGGGTTGGGTTTGAAGCTTTCTTT	CASSYSGVGFEAFF
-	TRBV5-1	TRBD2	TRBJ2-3	TGCGCCAGCAGCCGCTCTCCACTAGCGGCTAGCACAGATACGCAGTATTTT	CASSRSPLAASTDTQYF